The 17 T cell receptor beta chains below were found in one sample sequenced in a study of T cells after yellow fever vaccination. TCRdb used MiXCR to reprocess the 5' RACE reads, holding one entry per CDR3 protein. The top ten hold about 24% of the sample, which has about 300,000 distinct CDR3 sequences, approximately 4% seen once. Source: PBMCs, taken 5 days after the yellow fever booster vaccination. These receptors all stem from a man in his late teens or twenties who received the YFV17D yellow fever vaccine.

For the CDR3, the DNA is TGTGCCAGCAGCTTAGGTCAGGGGGCGCGAGGAAAGACCCAGTACTTC. Translating gives CASSLGQGARGKTQYF. V usage is TRBV7-2 and J usage is TRBJ2-5; 8 bases agree with TRBD1. This CDR3 has 16 residues. Germline V gene data show CDR1 as SGHTA and CDR2 as FQGNSA. Germline trimming cut 1 base from V and 6 bases from J; bases unmatched to any gene: 10.

There are many counts of this clonotype. The chain is built from TRBV18 and TRBJ2-7; the D call may be TRBD1 or TRBD2 (5 bases each). CDR1 and CDR2 (germline): KGHSH, LQKENI. This CDR3 has 15 amino acids. V dropped 2 bases and J dropped 7 bases, with 18 bases sitting between them. The CDR3 nucleotides read TGTGCCAGCTCACCAGGGACGGGGCACCTTGGGGAGCAGTACTTC. This gives the protein CASSPGTGHLGEQYF.

CDR3 in DNA: TGTGCCAGCAGCTTAAGGGTCCAGAGCACAGATACGCAGTATTTT. Translated, it gives CASSLRVQSTDTQYF. The V and J genes are TRBV7-2 and TRBJ2-3, with D unclear. The CDR3 loop spans 15 amino acids. Per the germline V gene, CDR1 is SGHTA and CDR2 is FQGNSA. Trimming took 2 bases from V and 0 from J, leaving 9 bases between them.

This chain joins TRBV12-3 or TRBV12-4 and TRBJ2-3; tentative D call: TRBD2 (7 bases). V dropped 6 bases and J dropped 5 bases, with 21 bases sitting between them. This CDR3 region has 16 residues. The CDR3 sequence: CASRLGGPRLVDTQYF. The CDR3 DNA sequence: TGTGCCAGCAGGCTCGGGGGGCCACGACTTGTAGATACGCAGTATTTT.

The table lists this clonotype with a few counts. The chain joins TRBV5-1 to TRBJ2-5; 8 bases align to TRBD2. CDR1 and CDR2 from the germline V gene are SGHRS and YFSETQ. The CDR3 totals 15 residues. With V trimmed by 6 bases and J by 5 bases, 12 bases remained unmatched. CDR3 DNA: TGCGCCAGCACCCCCGGCGGGGGGCAAGTGGAGACCCAGTACTTC. This translates into CASTPGGGQVETQYF.

The V call is TRBV11-2, the J call TRBJ2-1; 8 nucleotides align to TRBD2. With 5 bases clipped from V and 9 bases from J, the junction kept 12 bases outside the gene matches. The CDR3 runs 15 residues. Germline CDR1 reads SGHAT; CDR2 reads FQNNGV. CDR3 DNA: TGTGCCAGCAGCGCCGTACTAGCGGTGGGGAGTGAGCAGTTCTTC. Translation: CASSAVLAVGSEQFF.

The CDR3 DNA is TGTGCCAGCAGCTGGGCCTCCGCCGGGCGTAACTATGGCTACACCTTC. Amino acid sequence: CASSWASAGRNYGYTF. The genes are TRBV6-5 and TRBJ1-2; D not certain. CDR3 size: 16 residues. Germline values: CDR1 MNHEY, CDR2 SVGAGI. Trimming removed 6 bases at V and 1 base at J, with 18 bases between.

This clonotype was counted between two and nine times. The chain uses TRBV10-2 and TRBJ1-2; D gene uncertain. CDR1 and CDR2 from the germline V gene are WSHSY and SAAADI. The germline V and J ends were trimmed by 6 bases and 4 bases, with 15 bases remaining between them. This CDR3 has 14 residues. CDR3 protein: CASSARNFGYGYTF. The CDR3 bases are TGCGCCAGCAGCGCACGGAACTTTGGCTATGGCTACACCTTC.

J is TRBJ2-1 and V is TRBV10-3; perhaps TRBD2 as D (6 bases). V was pared by 9 bases and J by 7 bases, with 19 bases between. CDR3 length: 14 amino acids. Looked up from germline, CDR1 is ENHRY and CDR2 is SYGVKD. CDR3 nucleotides: TGTGCCATTTCATTCGGCGGGAAATGGAATGAGCAGTTCTTC. Residues: CAISFGGKWNEQFF.

This clonotype has a count of ten or more. J is TRBJ2-1 and V is TRBV5-1; D is perhaps TRBD2 (5 bases). This CDR3 comprises 14 residues. Germline-derived CDR1 and CDR2 are SGHRS and YFSETQ. V lost 0 bases and J lost 4, with 8 bases in between. CDR3 coding DNA: TGCGCCAGCAGCTTGGTACTAGGGTACAATGAGCAGTTCTTC. Its protein is CASSLVLGYNEQFF.

Only a few counts were recorded for this clonotype. The rearrangement uses TRBV3-1 and TRBJ2-3; TRBD2 agrees at 9 bases. The J segment lost 6 bases and the V segment lost 7 bases, leaving 2 bases of the junction unmatched. Germline CDR1 reads LGHDT; CDR2 reads YNNKEL (reference sequence). The CDR3 extends over 12 amino acids. The CDR3 nucleotides are TGTGCCAGCAAAGCGGGGGGCGATACGCAGTATTTT. Protein product: CASKAGGDTQYF.

This clonotype was counted many times. The chain combines TRBV20-1 with TRBJ2-5, with 8 bases aligning to TRBD1. From germline, CDR1 is DFQATT and CDR2 SNEGSKA (reference sequence). The junction had 6 bases not matched to a gene; V was cut back by 7 bases and J by 5 bases. The CDR3 has 12 residues. DNA for the CDR3: TGCAGTGTCTCGGACAGGGAGGAGACCCAGTACTTC. Translating gives CSVSDREETQYF.

With respect to this clonotype: One junction end does not reproduce the germline sequence, and a read error may be involved. The chain has TRBV6-2 or TRBV6-3 and TRBJ2-7; a weak D match, TRBD2 (5 bases). This CDR3 contains 13 residues. Germline loops: CDR1 MNHEY, CDR2 SVGEGT. Here the CDR3 DNA reads TGTGCCAGCAGTAACTCGGTAGCGTACGAGCAGTACTTC. This encodes CASSNSVAYEQYF.

This chain joins TRBV6-5 and TRBJ1-2; TRBD1 might be the D (5 bases). The CDR3 loop spans 14 amino acids. Per the germline V gene, CDR1 is MNHEY and CDR2 is SVGAGI. V was shortened by 6 bases and J by 5 bases, with 16 bases between the two germline ends. The chain's CDR3 is CASSHGGGPYGYTF. The CDR3, as DNA: TGTGCCAGCAGCCACGGGGGAGGACCATATGGCTACACCTTC.

This clonotype was recorded at least ten times. The chain is built from TRBV20-1 and TRBJ2-1; TRBD1 or TRBD2 may be the D gene (5 bases each). This CDR3 comprises 12 residues. V was clipped by 3 bases and J by 7 bases, with 10 bases between them. Germline V gene lookup returns CDR1 DFQATT and CDR2 SNEGSKA (reference sequence). Here the CDR3 reads CSARRGGNEQFF. The DNA of the CDR3 is TGCAGTGCTAGGAGGGGCGGGAATGAGCAGTTCTTC.

This clonotype was seen more than once but under ten times. The chain is built from TRBV7-3 and TRBJ2-3, with D perhaps TRBD2 (5 bases). The CDR3 has 16 amino acids. Trimming left V 5 bases short and J 0 bases short, with 15 bases between. Germline V gene data show CDR1 as SGHTA and CDR2 as FQGTGA. The CDR3 DNA reads as TGTGCCAGCAGCCGAAGTTCTAGCACTAGCACAGATACGCAGTATTTT. The encoded protein is CASSRSSSTSTDTQYF.

This clonotype was observed at least ten times. The chain uses TRBV4-3 and TRBJ2-2, with 8 bases that match TRBD2. The CDR3 length is 17 residues. Trimming at V came to 4 bases and at J to 1 base, leaving 8 bases not matched to a gene. CDR1 is LGHNA, CDR2 YSLEER, per germline. This CDR3 is CASSPLPGGVNTGELFF. Here the CDR3 DNA reads TGCGCCAGCAGCCCTCTTCCCGGGGGGGTGAACACCGGGGAGCTGTTTTTT.